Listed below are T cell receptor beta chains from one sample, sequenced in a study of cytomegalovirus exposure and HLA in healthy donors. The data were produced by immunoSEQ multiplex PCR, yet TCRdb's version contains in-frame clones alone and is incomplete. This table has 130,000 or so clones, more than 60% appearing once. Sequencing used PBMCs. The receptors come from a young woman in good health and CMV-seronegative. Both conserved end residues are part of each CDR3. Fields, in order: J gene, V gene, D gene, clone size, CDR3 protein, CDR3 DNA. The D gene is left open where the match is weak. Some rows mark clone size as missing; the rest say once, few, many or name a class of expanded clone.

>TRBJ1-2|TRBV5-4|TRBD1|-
CASSPNRQGGGYTF
TGTGCCAGCAGCCCAAACCGACAGGGAGGTGGCTACACCTTC
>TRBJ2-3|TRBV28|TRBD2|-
CASRPGLAVRNTQYF
TGTGCCAGCAGGCCGGGACTAGCGGTGCGGAATACGCAGTATTTT
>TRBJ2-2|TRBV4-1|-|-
CASSQEGPGELFF
TGCGCCAGCAGCCAAGAGGGCCCCGGGGAGCTGTTTTTT
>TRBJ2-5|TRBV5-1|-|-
CASSLAFDQETQYF
TGCGCCAGCAGCTTGGCCTTTGACCAAGAGACCCAGTACTTC
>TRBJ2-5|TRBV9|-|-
CASSVGASRYQETQYF
TGTGCCAGCAGCGTAGGAGCTAGCAGATACCAAGAGACCCAGTACTTC
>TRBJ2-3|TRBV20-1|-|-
CSASGKDTQYF
TGCAGTGCTAGCGGGAAGGATACGCAGTATTTT
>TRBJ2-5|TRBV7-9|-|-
CASSSSTRETQYF
TGTGCCAGCAGCTCGTCGACCAGGGAGACCCAGTACTTC
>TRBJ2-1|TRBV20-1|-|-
CSAMTVNEQFF
TGCAGTGCAATGACAGTCAATGAGCAGTTCTTC
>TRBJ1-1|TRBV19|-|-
CASSPLGVNTEAFF
TGTGCCAGTAGTCCATTAGGGGTTAACACTGAAGCTTTCTTT
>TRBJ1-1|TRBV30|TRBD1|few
CAAGYRGRTEAFF
TGTGCCGCCGGCTACAGGGGTCGGACTGAAGCTTTCTTT
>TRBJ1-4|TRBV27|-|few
CASSLYGGGEKLFF
TGTGCCAGCAGTTTATATGGGGGCGGTGAAAAACTGTTTTTT
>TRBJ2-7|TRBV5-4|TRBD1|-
CASSLAQGGAPQYF
TGTGCCAGCAGCTTGGCACAGGGGGGAGCTCCCCAGTACTTC